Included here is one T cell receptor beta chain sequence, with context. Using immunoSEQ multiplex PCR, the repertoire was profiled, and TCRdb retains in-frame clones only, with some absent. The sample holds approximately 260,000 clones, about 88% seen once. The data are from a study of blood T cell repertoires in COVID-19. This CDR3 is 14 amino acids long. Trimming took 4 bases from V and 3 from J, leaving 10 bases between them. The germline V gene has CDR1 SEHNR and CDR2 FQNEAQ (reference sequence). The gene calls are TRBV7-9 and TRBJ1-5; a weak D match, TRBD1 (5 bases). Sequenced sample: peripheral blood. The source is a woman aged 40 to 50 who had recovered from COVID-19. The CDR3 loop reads CASSYTGPNQPQHF. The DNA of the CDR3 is TGTGCCAGCAGCTATACAGGACCCAATCAGCCCCAGCATTTT.